This TCR beta chain derives from a study of T cell changes during pregnancy in multiple sclerosis. Sequencing was performed with immunoSEQ multiplex PCR; in TCRdb, only in-frame clones are kept and a portion is missing. The sample holds about 52,000 clones, approximately 92% seen once. V lost 7 bases, J lost 8 bases, and 13 bases stayed unmatched. CDR1 is MNHNY and CDR2 is SVGAGI in the germline V gene (reference sequence). The CDR3 has 15 residues. The source of this sequence is a female donor with multiple sclerosis, enrolled in a pregnancy study. The sequences come from CD4+ T cells from peripheral blood mononuclear cells, collected in the third trimester of pregnancy. The chain joins TRBV6-6 to TRBJ2-1; 8 bases match TRBD1. The CDR3 loop reads CASNLGQGVGYEQFF. For the CDR3, the DNA is TGTGCCAGCAACTTAGGACAGGGAGTGGGCTATGAGCAGTTCTTC.